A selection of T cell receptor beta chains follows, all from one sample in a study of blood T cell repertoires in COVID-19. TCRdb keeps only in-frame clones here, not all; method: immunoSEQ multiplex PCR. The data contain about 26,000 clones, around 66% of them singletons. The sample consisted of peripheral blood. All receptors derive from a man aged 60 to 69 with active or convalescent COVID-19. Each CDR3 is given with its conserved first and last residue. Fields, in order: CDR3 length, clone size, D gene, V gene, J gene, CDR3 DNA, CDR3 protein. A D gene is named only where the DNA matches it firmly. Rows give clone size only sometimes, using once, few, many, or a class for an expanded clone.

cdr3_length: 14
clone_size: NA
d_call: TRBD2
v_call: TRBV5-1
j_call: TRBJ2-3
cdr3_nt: TGCGCCAGCAGCTTTGCGACTAGCGCAGATACGCAGTATTTT
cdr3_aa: CASSFATSADTQYF

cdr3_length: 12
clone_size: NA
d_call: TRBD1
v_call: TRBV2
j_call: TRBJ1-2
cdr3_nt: TGTGCCAGCTCACAGGGGTACTATGGCTACACCTTC
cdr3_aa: CASSQGYYGYTF

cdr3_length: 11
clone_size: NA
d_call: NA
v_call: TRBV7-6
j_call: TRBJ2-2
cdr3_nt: TGTGCCAGCAGCTTCTACGGGGAGCTGTTTTTT
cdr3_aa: CASSFYGELFF

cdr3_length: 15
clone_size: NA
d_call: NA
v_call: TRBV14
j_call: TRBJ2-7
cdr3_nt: TGTGCCAGCAGCCAAGATATGGGCGGGAACTACGAGCAGTACTTC
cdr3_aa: CASSQDMGGNYEQYF

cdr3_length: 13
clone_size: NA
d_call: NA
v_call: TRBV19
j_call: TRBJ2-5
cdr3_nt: TGTGCCAGTAGTCCCGGACAACAAGAGACCCAGTACTTC
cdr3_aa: CASSPGQQETQYF

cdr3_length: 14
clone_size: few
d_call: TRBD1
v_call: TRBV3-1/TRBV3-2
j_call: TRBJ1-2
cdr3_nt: TGTGCCAGCAGCCACGATTCCGGGACAGGGGCCTACACCTTC
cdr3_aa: CASSHDSGTGAYTF

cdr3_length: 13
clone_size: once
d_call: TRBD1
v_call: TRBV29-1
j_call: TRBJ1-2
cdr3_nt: TGCAGCGTTGAGGCAGGGGGACGCTATGGCTACACCTTC
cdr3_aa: CSVEAGGRYGYTF

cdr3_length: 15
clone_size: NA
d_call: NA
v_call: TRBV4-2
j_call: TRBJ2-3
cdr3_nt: TGTGCCAGCAGCCCAAAGTGGGCCGGGGAAGATACGCAGTATTTT
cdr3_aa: CASSPKWAGEDTQYF

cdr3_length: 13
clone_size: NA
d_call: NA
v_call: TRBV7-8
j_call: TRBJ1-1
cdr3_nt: TGTGCCAGCAGCCCCAGAGTCGGGGCTGAAGCTTTCTTT
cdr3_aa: CASSPRVGAEAFF

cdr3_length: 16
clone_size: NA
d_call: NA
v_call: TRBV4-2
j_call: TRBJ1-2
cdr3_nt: TGTGCCAGCAGCCAAGATCTGGGGGGGCTGGACTATGGCTACACCTTC
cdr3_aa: CASSQDLGGLDYGYTF

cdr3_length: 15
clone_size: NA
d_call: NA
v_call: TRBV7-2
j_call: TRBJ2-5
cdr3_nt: TGTGCCAGCAGCCTCACCGCGGCGGCCAGAGAGACCCAGTACTTC
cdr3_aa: CASSLTAAARETQYF

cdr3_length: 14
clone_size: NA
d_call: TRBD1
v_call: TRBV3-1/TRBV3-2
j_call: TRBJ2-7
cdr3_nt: TGTGCCAGCACACCTGGGGCAGGGGGCTCCGAGCAGTACTTC
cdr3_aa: CASTPGAGGSEQYF

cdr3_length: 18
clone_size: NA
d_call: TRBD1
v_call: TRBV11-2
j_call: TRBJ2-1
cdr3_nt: TGTGCCAGCAGCCCCCGTTTACCGGGACAGGGGGCGCAGAATGAGCAGTTCTTC
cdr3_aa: CASSPRLPGQGAQNEQFF

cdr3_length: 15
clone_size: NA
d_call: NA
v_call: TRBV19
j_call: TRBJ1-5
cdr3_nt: TGTGCCAGTAGTATAGACCGGTCGGGTCCCCAGCCCCAGCATTTT
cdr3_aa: CASSIDRSGPQPQHF

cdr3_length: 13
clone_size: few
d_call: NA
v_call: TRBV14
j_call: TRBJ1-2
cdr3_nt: TGTGCCAGCACCCCTACTGATCATGGTGGCTACACCTTC
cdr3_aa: CASTPTDHGGYTF

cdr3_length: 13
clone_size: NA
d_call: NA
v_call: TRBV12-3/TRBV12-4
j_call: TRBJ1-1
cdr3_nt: TGTGCCAGCAGTTTAAGGGAGTACACTGAAGCTTTCTTT
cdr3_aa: CASSLREYTEAFF

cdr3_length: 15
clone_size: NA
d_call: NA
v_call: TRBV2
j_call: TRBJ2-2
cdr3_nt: TGTGCCAGCAGCGTCGGGACTGGTGAGCCCGGGGAGCTGTTTTTT
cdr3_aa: CASSVGTGEPGELFF

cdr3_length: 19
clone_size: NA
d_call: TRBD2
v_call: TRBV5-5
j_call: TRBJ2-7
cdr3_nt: TGTGCCAGCAGCTTGGGACAGTGGGCCTTAGCGGGAGGGCCCGGCGAGCAGTACTTC
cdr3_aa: CASSLGQWALAGGPGEQYF

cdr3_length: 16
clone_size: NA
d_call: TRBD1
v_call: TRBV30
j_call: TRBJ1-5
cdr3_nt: TGTGCCTGGAGTCCAGAGACAGGGAGGCGCAATCAGCCCCAGCATTTT
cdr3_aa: CAWSPETGRRNQPQHF

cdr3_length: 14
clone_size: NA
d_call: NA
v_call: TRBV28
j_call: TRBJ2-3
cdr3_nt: TGTGCCAGCAGTTTTGTCACTAGAACCGCTACGCAGTATTTT
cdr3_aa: CASSFVTRTATQYF

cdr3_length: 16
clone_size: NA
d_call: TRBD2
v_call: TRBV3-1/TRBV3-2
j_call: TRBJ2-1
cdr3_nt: TGTGCCAGCAGCCACCCCCCGGGACTAGCCTCCAGTGAGCAGTTCTTC
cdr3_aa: CASSHPPGLASSEQFF

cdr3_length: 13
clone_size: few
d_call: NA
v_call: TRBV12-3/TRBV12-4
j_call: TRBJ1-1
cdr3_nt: TGTGCCAGCAGAAAAGGAGGAACCCGGGGAGCTTTCTTT
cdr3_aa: CASRKGGTRGAFF

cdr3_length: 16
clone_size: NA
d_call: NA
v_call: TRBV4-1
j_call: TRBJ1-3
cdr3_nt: TGCGCCAGCAGCCAAGAAAGCTTCCTCTCTGGAAACACCATATATTTT
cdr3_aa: CASSQESFLSGNTIYF

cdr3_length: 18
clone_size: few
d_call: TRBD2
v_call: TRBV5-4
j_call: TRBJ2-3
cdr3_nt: TGTGCCAGCAGCCCCTCCGGACTAGCGGGGGGATCCACAGATACGCAGTATTTT
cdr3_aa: CASSPSGLAGGSTDTQYF

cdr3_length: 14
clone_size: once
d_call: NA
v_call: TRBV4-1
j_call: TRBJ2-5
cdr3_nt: TGCGCCAGCAGCCAAGAGGAGGGGCAAGAGACCCAGTACTTC
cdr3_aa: CASSQEEGQETQYF

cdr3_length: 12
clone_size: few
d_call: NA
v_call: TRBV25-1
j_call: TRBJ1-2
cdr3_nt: TGTGCCAGCATCGGGGGGCCCTATGGCTACACCTTC
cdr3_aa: CASIGGPYGYTF

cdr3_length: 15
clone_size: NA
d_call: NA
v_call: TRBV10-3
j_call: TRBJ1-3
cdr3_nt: TGTGCCTCCTCTGTTGCGGACAGCTCTGGAAACACCATATATTTT
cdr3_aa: CASSVADSSGNTIYF

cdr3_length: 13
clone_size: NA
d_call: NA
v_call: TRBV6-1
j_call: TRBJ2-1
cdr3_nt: TGTGCCAGCAGTGAAGCGCGGGACAATGAGCAGTTCTTC
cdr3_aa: CASSEARDNEQFF

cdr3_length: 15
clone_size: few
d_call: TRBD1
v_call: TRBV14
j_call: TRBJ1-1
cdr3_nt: TGTGCCAGCAGCCGCTACAGGGGGGCTCGCCGGGAAGCTTTCTTT
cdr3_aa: CASSRYRGARREAFF

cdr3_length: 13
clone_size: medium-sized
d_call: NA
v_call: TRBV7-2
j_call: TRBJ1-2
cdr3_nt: TGTGCCAGCAGCTTAGTAGGTCCGGGAGGCTACACCTTC
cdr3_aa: CASSLVGPGGYTF

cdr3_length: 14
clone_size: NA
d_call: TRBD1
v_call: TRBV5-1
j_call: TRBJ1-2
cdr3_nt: TGCGCCAGCAGCTCACCGGGACAGAACTATGGCTACACCTTC
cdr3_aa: CASSSPGQNYGYTF

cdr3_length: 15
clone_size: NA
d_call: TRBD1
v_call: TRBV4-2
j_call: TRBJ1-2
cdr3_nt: TGTGCCAGCAGCCACCAGGACAGGGGGCTGTATGGCTACACCTTC
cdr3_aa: CASSHQDRGLYGYTF

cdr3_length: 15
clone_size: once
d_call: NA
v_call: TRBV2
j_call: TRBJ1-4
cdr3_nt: TGTGCCAGCAGCGCCTTGACGGGAACTAGTGAAAAACTGTTTTTT
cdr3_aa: CASSALTGTSEKLFF

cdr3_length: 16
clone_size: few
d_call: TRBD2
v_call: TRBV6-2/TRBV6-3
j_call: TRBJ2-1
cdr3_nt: TGTGCCAGCAGTACTTTAGCGGGAGGGTTCAACAATGAGCAGTTCTTC
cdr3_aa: CASSTLAGGFNNEQFF

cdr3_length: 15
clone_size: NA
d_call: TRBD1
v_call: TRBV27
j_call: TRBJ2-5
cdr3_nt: TGTGCCAGCAGTCAAGGGACAGGTAATCAAGAGACCCAGTACTTC
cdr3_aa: CASSQGTGNQETQYF

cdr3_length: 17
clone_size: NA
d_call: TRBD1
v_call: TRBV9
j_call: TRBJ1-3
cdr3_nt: TGTGCCAGCAGCGGCTCCGGGACAGTACGCTCTGGAAACACCATATATTTT
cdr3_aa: CASSGSGTVRSGNTIYF

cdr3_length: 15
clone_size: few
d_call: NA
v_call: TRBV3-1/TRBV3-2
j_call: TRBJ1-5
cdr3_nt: TGTGCCAGCAGCCAAGGCAGGGCCTCCAGTCAGCCCCAGCATTTT
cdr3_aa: CASSQGRASSQPQHF

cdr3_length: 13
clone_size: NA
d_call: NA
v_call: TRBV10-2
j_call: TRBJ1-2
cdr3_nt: TGCGCCAGCAGTGAGGCGGGGCTCTATGGCTACACCTTC
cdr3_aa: CASSEAGLYGYTF

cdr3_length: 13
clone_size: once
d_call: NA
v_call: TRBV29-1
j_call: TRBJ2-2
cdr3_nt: TGCAGCGTTCGCCAGAAATACACCGGGGAGCTGTTTTTT
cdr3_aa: CSVRQKYTGELFF

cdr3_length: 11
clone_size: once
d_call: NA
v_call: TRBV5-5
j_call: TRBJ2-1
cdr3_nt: TGTGCCAGCAGCTTGGATCGTCAGCAGTTCTTC
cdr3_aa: CASSLDRQQFF

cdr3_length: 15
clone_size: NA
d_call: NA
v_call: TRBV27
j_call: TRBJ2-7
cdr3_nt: TGTGCCAGCAGTTCTAACAGGTACAATCCCTACGAGCAGTACTTC
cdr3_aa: CASSSNRYNPYEQYF

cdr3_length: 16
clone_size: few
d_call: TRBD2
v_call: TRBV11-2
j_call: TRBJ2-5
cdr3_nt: TGTGCCAGCAGCGGGCAGGCGGCGGGAGTGGGGGAGACCCAGTACTTC
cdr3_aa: CASSGQAAGVGETQYF

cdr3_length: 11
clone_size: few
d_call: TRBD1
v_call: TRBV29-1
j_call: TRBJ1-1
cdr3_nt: TGCAGCGCTGACAGGGGCACTGAAGCTTTCTTT
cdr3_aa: CSADRGTEAFF

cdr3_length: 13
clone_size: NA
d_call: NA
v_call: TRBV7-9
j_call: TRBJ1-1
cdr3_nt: TGTGCCAGCAGCTTAGTAATGAACACTGAAGCTTTCTTT
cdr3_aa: CASSLVMNTEAFF

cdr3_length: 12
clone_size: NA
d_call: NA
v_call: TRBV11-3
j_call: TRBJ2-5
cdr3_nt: TGTGCCAGCAGCTTATTTATAGAGACCCAGTACTTC
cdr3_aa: CASSLFIETQYF

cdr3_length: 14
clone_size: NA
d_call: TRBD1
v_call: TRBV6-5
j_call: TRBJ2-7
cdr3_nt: TGTGCCAGCAGTCCCACAGGGGTCTCCTACGAGCAGTACTTC
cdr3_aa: CASSPTGVSYEQYF

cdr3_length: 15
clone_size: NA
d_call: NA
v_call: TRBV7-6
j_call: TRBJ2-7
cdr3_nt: TGTGCCAGCAGCTTGTGGTTCCCACCTTCGCGCGAGCAGTACTTC
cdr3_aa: CASSLWFPPSREQYF

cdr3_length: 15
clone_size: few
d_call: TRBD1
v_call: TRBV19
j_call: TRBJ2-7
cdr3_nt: TGTGCCAGTAGCCGCGACAGGGGGCGCGACTACGAGCAGTACTTC
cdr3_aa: CASSRDRGRDYEQYF

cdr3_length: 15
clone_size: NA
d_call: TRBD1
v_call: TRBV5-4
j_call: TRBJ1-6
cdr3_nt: TGTGCCAGCAGCGTTGACAGGGCAGGTAATTCACCCCTCCACTTT
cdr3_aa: CASSVDRAGNSPLHF

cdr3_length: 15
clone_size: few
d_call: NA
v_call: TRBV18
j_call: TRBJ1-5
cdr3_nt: TGTGCCAGCTCACCAGGTACCGGTTACAATCAGCCCCAGCATTTT
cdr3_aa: CASSPGTGYNQPQHF